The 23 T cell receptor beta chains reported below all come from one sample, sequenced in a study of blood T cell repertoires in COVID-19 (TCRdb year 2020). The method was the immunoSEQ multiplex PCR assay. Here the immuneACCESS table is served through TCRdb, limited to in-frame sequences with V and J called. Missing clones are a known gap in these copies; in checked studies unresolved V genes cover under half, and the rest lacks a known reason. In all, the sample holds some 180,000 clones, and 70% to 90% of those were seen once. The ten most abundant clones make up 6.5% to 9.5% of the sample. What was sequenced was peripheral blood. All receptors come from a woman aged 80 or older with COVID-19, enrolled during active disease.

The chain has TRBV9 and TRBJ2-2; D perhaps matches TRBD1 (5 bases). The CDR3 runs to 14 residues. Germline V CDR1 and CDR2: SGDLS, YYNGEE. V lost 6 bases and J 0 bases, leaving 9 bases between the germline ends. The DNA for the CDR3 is TGTGCCAGCACCTCACAGGCGAACACCGGGGAGCTGTTTTTT. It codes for CASTSQANTGELFF.

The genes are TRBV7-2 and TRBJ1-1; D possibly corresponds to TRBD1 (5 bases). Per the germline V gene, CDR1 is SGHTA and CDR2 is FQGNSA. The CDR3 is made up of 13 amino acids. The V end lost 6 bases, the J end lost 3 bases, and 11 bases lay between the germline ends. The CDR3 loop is CASRPGGYTEAFF. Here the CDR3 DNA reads TGTGCCAGCAGACCGGGGGGGTACACTGAAGCTTTCTTT. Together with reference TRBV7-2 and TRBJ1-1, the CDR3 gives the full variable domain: GAGVSQSPSNKVTEKGKDVELRCDPISGHTALYWYRQSLGQGLEFLIYFQGNSAPDKSGLPSDRFSAERTGGSVSTLTIQRTQQEDSAVYLCASRPGGYTEAFFGQGTRLTVV.

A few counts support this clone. The CDR3 protein is CASTAVSGANVLTF. The CDR3 DNA sequence: TGTGCCAGCACGGCGGTCTCTGGGGCCAACGTCCTGACTTTC. The rearrangement links TRBV2 to TRBJ2-6; D not resolved. Germline CDR1 reads SNHLY; CDR2 reads FYNNEI. This CDR3 spans 14 amino acids. Trimming removed 7 bases at V and 0 bases at J, with 7 bases between.

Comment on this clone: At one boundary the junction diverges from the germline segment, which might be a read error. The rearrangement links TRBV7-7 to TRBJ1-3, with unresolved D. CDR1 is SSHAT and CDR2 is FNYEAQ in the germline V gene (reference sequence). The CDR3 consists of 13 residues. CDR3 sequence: CASSSSGGNTIYF. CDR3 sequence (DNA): TGTGCTAGCAGCTCTTCCGGGGGAAACACCATATATTTT.

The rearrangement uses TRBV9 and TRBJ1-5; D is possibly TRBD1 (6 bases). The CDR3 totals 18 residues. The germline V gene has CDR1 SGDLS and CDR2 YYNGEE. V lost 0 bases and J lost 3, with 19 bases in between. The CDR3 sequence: CASSVERRDRSLNQPQHF. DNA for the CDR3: TGTGCCAGCAGCGTAGAGCGTCGTGACAGGAGCCTCAATCAGCCCCAGCATTTT.

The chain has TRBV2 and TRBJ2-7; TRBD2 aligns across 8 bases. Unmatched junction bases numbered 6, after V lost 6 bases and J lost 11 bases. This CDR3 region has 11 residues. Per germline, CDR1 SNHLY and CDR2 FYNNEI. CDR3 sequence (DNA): TGTGCCAGCAGCACCGGGACTAGTAAGTACTTC. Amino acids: CASSTGTSKYF. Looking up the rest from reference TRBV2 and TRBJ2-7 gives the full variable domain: EPEVTQTPSHQVTQMGQEVILRCVPISNHLYFYWYRQILGQKVEFLVSFYNNEISEKSEIFDDQFSVERPDGSNFTLKIRSTKLEDSAMYFCASSTGTSKYFGPGTRLTVT.

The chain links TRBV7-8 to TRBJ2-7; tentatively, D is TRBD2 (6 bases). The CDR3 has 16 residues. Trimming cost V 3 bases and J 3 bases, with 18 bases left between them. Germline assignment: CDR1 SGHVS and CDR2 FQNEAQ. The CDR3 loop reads CASSFNQRLASYEQYF. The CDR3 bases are TGTGCCAGCAGCTTTAATCAGCGGCTAGCGAGCTACGAGCAGTACTTC. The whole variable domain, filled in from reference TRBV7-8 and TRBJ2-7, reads GAGVSQSPRYKVAKRGQDVALRCDPISGHVSLFWYQQALGQGPEFLTYFQNEAQLDKSGLPSDRFFAERPEGSVSTLKIQRTQQEDSAVYLCASSFNQRLASYEQYFGPGTRLTVT.

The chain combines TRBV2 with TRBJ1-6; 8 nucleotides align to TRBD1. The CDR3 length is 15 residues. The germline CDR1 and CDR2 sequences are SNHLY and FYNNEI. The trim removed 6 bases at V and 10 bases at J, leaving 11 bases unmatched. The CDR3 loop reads CASRMIQGAHSPLHF. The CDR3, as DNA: TGTGCCAGCAGGATGATCCAGGGGGCGCACTCACCCCTCCACTTT.

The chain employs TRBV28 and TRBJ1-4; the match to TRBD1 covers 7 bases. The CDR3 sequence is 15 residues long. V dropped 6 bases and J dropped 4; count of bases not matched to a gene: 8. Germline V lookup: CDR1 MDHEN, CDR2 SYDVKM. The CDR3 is CASSAQGGLNEKLFF. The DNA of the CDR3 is TGTGCCAGCAGCGCCCAGGGGGGACTTAATGAAAAACTGTTTTTT.

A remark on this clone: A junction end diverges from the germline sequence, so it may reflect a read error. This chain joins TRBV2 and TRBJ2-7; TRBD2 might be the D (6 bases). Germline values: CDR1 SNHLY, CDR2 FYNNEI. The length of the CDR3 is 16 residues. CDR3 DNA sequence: TGTGCCAGCAGGGAAGTCAAGCCGGGGGAAGGGTACGAGCAGTACTTC. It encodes CASREVKPGEGYEQYF.

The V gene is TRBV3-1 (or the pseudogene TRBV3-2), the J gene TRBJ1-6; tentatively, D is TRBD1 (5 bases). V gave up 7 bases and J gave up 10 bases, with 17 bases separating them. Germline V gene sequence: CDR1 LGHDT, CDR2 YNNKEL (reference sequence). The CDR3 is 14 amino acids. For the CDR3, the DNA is TGTGCCAGCACCCTAGGGCAGGGCCTCTCACCCCTCCACTTT. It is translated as CASTLGQGLSPLHF.

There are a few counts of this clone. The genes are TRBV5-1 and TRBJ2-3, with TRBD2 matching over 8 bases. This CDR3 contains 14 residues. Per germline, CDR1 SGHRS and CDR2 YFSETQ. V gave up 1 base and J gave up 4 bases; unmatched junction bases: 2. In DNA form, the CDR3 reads TGCGCCAGCAGCTTGACTAGCGGCGCAGATACGCAGTATTTT. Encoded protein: CASSLTSGADTQYF.

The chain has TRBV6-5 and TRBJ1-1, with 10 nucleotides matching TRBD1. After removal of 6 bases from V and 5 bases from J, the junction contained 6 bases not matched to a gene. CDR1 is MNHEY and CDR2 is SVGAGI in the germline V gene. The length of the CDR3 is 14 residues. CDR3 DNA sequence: TGTGCCAGCAGACAGGACAGGGGGGGTACTGAAGCTTTCTTT. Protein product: CASRQDRGGTEAFF.

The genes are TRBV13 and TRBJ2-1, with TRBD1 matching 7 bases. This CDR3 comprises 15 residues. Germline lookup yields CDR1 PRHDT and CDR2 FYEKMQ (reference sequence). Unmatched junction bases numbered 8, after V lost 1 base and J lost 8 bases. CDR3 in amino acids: CASSLDRGRVDEQFF. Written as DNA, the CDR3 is TGTGCCAGCAGCTTAGATAGGGGGCGCGTTGATGAGCAGTTCTTC.

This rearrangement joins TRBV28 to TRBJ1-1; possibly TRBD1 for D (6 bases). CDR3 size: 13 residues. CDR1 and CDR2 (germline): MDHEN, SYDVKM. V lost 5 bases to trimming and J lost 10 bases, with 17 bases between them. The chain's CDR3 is CASSLSGGGRAFF. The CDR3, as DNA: TGTGCCAGCAGTCTATCAGGCGGGGGGCGAGCTTTCTTT.

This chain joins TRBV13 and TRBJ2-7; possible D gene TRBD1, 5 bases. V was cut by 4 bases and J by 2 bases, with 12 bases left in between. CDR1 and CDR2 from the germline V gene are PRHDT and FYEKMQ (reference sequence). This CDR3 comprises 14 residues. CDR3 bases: TGTGCCAGCAGCTCAGGTGACAGTGCCTACGAGCAGTACTTC. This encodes CASSSGDSAYEQYF. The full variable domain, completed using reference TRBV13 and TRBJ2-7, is AAGVIQSPRHLIKEKRETATLKCYPIPRHDTVYWYQQGPGQDPQFLISFYEKMQSDKGSIPDRFSAQQFSDYHSELNMSSLELGDSALYFCASSSGDSAYEQYFGPGTRLTVT.

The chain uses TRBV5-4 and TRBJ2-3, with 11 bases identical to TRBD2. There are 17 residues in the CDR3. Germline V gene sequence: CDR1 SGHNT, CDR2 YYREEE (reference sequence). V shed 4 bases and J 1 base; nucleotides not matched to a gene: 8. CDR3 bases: TGTGCCAGCAGCATTTATCTAGCGGGAGGTGGCACAGATACGCAGTATTTT. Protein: CASSIYLAGGGTDTQYF. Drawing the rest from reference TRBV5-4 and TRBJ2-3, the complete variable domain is ETGVTQSPTHLIKTRGQQVTLRCSSQSGHNTVSWYQQALGQGPQFIFQYYREEENGRGNFPPRFSGLQFPNYSSELNVNALELDDSALYLCASSIYLAGGGTDTQYFGPGTRLTVL.

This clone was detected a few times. The CDR3, as DNA: TGCAGTGCTACAGGGGGCAATGAGCAGTTCTTC. The encoded protein is CSATGGNEQFF. The chain combines TRBV20-1 with TRBJ2-1; 7 bases align to TRBD1. Germline-derived CDR1 and CDR2 are DFQATT and SNEGSKA (reference sequence). The CDR3 spans 11 residues. The V gene end was trimmed by 4 bases and the J gene end by 6 bases; junction bases not matched to a gene: 0.

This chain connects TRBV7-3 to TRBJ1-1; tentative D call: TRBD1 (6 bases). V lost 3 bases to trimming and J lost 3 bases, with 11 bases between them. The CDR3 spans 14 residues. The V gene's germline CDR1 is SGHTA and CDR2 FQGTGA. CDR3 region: CASSFDRFYTEAFF. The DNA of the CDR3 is TGTGCCAGCAGCTTCGACAGGTTTTACACTGAAGCTTTCTTT.

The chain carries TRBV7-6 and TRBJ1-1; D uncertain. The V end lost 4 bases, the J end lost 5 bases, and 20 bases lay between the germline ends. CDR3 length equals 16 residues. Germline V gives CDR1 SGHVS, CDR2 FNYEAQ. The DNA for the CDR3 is TGTGCCAGCAGCTCACCCCGTGGGGTCGGGAGGACTGAAGCTTTCTTT. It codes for CASSSPRGVGRTEAFF.

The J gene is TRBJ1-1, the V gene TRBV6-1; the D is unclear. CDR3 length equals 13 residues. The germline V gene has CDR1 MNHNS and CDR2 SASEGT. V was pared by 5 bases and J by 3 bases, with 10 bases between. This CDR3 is CASSTRRDTEAFF. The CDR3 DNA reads TGTGCCAGCAGTACGCGGAGGGACACTGAAGCTTTCTTT.

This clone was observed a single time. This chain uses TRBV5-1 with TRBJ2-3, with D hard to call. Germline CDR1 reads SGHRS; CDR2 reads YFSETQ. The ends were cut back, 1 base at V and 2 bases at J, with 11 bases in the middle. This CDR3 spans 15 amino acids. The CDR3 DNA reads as TGCGCCAGCAGCTTGCGGTTAGCACTCACAGATACGCAGTATTTT. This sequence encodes CASSLRLALTDTQYF.

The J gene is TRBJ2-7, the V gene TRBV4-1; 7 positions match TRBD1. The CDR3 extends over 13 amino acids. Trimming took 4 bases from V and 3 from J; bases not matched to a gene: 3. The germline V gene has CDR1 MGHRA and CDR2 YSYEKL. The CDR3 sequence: CASSRDRNYEQYF. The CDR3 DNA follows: TGCGCCAGCAGCCGGGACAGAAACTACGAGCAGTACTTC.